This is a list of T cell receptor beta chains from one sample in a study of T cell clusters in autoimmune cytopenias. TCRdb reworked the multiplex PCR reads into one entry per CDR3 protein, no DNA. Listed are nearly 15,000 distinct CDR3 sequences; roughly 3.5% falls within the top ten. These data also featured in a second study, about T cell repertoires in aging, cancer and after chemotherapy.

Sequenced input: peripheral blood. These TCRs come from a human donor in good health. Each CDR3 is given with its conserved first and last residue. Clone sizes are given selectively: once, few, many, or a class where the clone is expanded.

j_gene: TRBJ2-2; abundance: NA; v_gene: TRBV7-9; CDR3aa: CASSPGTGDTGELFF
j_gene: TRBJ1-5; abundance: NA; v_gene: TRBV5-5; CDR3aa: CASSLAQGGNQPQHF
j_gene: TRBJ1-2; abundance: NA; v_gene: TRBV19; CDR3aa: CASSLRPGPHYGYTF
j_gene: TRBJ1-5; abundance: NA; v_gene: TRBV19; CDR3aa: CASSGGDISNQPQHF
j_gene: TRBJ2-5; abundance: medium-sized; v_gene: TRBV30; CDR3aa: CAWSYLGTRQTQYF
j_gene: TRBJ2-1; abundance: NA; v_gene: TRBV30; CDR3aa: CAWSVEGGRASNEQFF
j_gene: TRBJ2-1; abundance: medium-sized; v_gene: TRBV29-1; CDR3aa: CSVALSSEQFF
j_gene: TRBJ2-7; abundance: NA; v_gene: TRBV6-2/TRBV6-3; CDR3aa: CASTQGTYEQYF
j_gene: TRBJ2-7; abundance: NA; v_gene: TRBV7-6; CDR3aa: CASSLETSGTYEQYF
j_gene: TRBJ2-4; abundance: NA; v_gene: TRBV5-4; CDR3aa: CASSPSGNIQYF
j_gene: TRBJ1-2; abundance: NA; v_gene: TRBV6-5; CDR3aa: CASGGLTEANYGYTF
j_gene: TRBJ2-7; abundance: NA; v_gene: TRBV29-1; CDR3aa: CSVRGQTYYEQYF
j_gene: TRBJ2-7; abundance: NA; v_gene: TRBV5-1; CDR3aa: CASSFGAGMGEQYF
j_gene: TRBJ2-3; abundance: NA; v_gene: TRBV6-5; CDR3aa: CASRYLAGGSDTQYF
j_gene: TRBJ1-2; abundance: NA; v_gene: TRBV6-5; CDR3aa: CASSSPDRAYGYTF
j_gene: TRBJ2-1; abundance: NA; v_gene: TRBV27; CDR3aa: CASSLSGRSYNEQFF
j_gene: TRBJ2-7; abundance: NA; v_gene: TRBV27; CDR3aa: CASSLGTSGGYEQYF
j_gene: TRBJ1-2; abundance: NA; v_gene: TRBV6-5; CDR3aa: CASSYEGEYGYTF
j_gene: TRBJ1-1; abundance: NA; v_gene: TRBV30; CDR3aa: CVWSFGGMNTEAFF
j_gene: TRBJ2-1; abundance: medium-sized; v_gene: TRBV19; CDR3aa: CASATSGSSYNEQFF
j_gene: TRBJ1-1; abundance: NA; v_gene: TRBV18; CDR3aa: CASSRDSMNTEAFF
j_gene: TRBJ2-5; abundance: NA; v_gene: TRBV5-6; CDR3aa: CASTRLGNRGETQYF
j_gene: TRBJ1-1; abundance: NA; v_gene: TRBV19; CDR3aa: CASSIDRGGTEAFF
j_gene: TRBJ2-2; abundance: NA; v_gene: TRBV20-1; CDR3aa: CSARASGSGTGELFF
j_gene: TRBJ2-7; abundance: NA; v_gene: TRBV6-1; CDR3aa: CASSEVGYYEQYF
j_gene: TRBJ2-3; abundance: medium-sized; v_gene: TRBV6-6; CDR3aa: CASNYPRGVGTDTQYF
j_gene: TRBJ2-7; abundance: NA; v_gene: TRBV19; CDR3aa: CASSLTGVLNEQYF
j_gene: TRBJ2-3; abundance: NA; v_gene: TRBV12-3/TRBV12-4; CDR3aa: CASSKGLAGSTDTQYF
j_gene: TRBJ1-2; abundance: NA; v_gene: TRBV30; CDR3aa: CAWSVGVGAGYTF
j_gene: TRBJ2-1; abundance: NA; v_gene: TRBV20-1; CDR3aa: CSARDGTNEQFF
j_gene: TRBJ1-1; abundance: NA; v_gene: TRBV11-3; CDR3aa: CASTGEGAEAFF
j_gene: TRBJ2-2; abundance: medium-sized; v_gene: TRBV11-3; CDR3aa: CASSLWPGELFF
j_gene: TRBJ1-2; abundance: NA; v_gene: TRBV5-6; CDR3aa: CASSLDGRERYGYTF
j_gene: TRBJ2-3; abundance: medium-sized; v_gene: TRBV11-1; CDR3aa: CASSSSSHTQYF
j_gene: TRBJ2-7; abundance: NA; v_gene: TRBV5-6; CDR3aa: CASSFRSRGYEQYF
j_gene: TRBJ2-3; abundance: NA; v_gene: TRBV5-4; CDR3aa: CASKLAGGPMNTQYF
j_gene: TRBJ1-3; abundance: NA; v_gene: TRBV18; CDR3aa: CASSPPDISGNTIYF
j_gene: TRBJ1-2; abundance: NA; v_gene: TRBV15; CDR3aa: CATSRARTDYYGYTF
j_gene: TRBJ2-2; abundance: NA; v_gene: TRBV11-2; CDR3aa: CASSSWECRTGELFF
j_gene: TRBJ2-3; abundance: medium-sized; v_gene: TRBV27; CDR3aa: CASSWVAATDTQYF
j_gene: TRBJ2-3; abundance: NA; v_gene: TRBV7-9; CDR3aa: CASSLGAGGPDTQYF
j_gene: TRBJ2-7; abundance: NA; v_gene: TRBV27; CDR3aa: CASSVTKRGYEQYF
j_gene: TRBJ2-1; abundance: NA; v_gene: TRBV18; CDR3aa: CASSYGNEQFF
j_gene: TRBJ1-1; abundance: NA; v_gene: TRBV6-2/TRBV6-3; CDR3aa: CASSYLGAVNTEAFF
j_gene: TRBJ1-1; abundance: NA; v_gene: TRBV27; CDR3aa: CASSIGRNTEAFF
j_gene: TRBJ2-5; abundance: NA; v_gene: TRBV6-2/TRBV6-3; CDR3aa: CASSYSGRLVGETQYF